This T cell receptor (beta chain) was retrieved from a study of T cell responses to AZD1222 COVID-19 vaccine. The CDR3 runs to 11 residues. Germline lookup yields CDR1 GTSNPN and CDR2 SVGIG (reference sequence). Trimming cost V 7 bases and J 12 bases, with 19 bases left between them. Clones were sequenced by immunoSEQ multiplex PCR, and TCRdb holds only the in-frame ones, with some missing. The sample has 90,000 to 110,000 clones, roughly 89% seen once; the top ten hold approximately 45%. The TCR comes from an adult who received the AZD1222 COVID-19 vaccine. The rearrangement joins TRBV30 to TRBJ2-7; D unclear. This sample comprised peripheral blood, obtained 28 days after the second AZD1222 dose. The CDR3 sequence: CALEKSARRYF. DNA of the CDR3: TGTGCCTTGGAAAAGTCGGCACGTCGGTACTTC. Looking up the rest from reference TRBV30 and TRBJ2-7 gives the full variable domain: SQTIHQWPATLVQPVGSPLSLECTVEGTSNPNLYWYRQAAGRGLQLLFYSVGIGQISSEVPQNLSASRPQDRQFILSSKKLLLSDSGFYLCALEKSARRYFGPGTRLTVT.